The 3 T cell receptor beta chains below come from one sample, sequenced in a study of cytomegalovirus exposure and HLA in healthy donors. The PCR was carried out with 60 Vbeta primers and 13 Jbeta primers. Clones were read by immunoSEQ multiplex PCR, and TCRdb kept only the in-frame ones, dropping some. The data contain under 300,000 clones, roughly 88% of them singletons. The sequencing input was PBMCs. All receptors come from a man in his forties or fifties in good health and CMV-seropositive.

This clone was seen a few times. The J gene is TRBJ2-2, the V gene TRBV11-3; TRBD2 is a possible D gene (6 bases). The CDR3 is 17 amino acids. With 4 bases removed from V and 0 bases from J, the gap between germline ends came to 15 bases. From germline, CDR1 is SGHNT and CDR2 YENEEA. The CDR3 protein is CASSSLGGVSNTGELFF. The CDR3 bases are TGTGCCAGCAGCTCTCTGGGCGGGGTCTCGAACACCGGGGAGCTGTTTTTT. The whole variable domain, filled in from reference TRBV11-3 and TRBJ2-2, reads EAGVVQSPRYKIIEKKQPVAFWCNPISGHNTLYWYLQNLGQGPELLIRYENEEAVDDSQLPKDRFSAERLKGVDSTLKIQPAELGDSAVYLCASSSLGGVSNTGELFFGEGSRLTVL.

The J gene is TRBJ2-1, the V gene TRBV11-2; possible D gene TRBD1, 5 bases. V lost 3 bases and J lost 6, with 9 bases in between. Germline lookup yields CDR1 SGHAT and CDR2 FQNNGV. There are 13 residues in the CDR3. CDR3 loop: CASSFDRTNEQFF. In nucleotides, the CDR3 is TGTGCCAGCAGCTTTGACAGAACCAATGAGCAGTTCTTC.

This chain joins TRBV11-2 and TRBJ2-7; TRBD2 matches 8 bases. V was pared by 0 bases and J by 4 bases, with 5 bases of the junction left unmatched. The CDR3 has 15 residues. Germline loops: CDR1 SGHAT, CDR2 FQNNGV. The DNA for the CDR3 is TGTGCCAGCAGCTTAGACGGGAGGGCCTTTTACGAGCAGTACTTC. This translates into CASSLDGRAFYEQYF.